The sequence of this T cell receptor beta chain was determined in a study of T cells in localized non-small cell lung cancer. Whole-study results and caveats: Longer overall survival was seen with higher T cell density measured in blood. Among the tissues sampled, uninvolved adjacent lung had the highest T cell clonality, above tumor. Within adjacent lung there appeared a median approximately 59 of the top 100 tumor clones.

Comment on this clone: Its antigen remains unidentified.

Some clones are missing from TCRdb's copy, which holds only in-frame ones; the method was immunoSEQ multiplex PCR. This table has over 50,000 clones, roughly nine tenths appearing once. This CDR3 has 15 amino acids. V was shortened by 1 base and J by 1 base, with 10 bases between the two germline ends. CDR1 is KGHSH, CDR2 LQKENI, per germline. This specimen consisted of peripheral blood, obtained before any cancer treatment. This clonotype was sampled from a woman aged 40-70 years with stage I lung adenocarcinoma. The V gene is TRBV18, the J gene TRBJ1-1; D gene ambiguous. The CDR3 is CASSPLTLPNTEAFF. CDR3 DNA: TGTGCCAGCTCACCACTGACACTTCCGAACACTGAAGCTTTCTTT.